These 12 T cell receptor beta chains originate from one sample sequenced in a study of blood T cell repertoires in COVID-19. Clones were read by immunoSEQ multiplex PCR, and TCRdb kept only the in-frame ones, dropping some. The data contain 70,000 to 85,000 clones, 80% to 90% of them singletons. The sequencing input was peripheral blood. Receptors originate from a man of 80 years or more with active or convalescent COVID-19.

This clone was seen just once. This chain connects TRBV19 to TRBJ2-3; D not certain. Between the trimmed V and J ends, which lost 3 bases and 0 bases, there was a span of 10 bases. The CDR3 consists of 15 residues. Germline CDR1 LNHDA, CDR2 SQIVND (reference sequence). The CDR3 loop is CASSIGAASTDTQYF. The DNA for the CDR3 is TGTGCCAGTAGTATCGGCGCGGCAAGCACAGATACGCAGTATTTT.

The CDR3 DNA follows: TGTGCCAGCAGCCAAGATCCAGGGGCACAGAACACTGAAGCTTTCTTT. Translation gives CASSQDPGAQNTEAFF. The J gene is TRBJ1-1, the V gene TRBV14, with D possibly TRBD1 on 6 matching bases. The CDR3 contains 16 residues. The germline V and J ends were trimmed by 0 bases and 1 base, with 12 bases remaining between them. From germline, CDR1 is SGHDN and CDR2 FVKESK. The full variable domain, with the rest looked up from reference TRBV14 and TRBJ1-1, is EAGVTQFPSHSVIEKGQTVTLRCDPISGHDNLYWYRRVMGKEIKFLLHFVKESKQDESGMPNNRFLAERTGGTYSTLKVQPAELEDSGVYFCASSQDPGAQNTEAFFGQGTRLTVV.

This clone was counted a few times. V and J are TRBV9 and TRBJ2-2, with TRBD2 matching 11 bases. The CDR3 length is 17 residues. V shed 4 bases and J 3 bases; nucleotides not matched to a gene: 8. Germline V CDR1 and CDR2: SGDLS, YYNGEE. CDR3 residues: CASSPTSGSVHTGELFF. The CDR3 coding sequence is TGTGCCAGCAGCCCAACTAGCGGGAGCGTTCACACCGGGGAGCTGTTTTTT.

The CDR3 DNA follows: TGTGCCAGCAGCGTAGGAGGCCCCCTGGAGCAGTTCTTC. It is translated as CASSVGGPLEQFF. V usage is TRBV9 and J usage is TRBJ2-1, with no clear D. The CDR3 runs to 13 residues. Trimming shortened V by 0 bases and J by 10 bases, and 11 bases separated the two germline ends. Germline V gives CDR1 SGDLS, CDR2 YYNGEE.

V and J are TRBV2 and TRBJ1-5, with D perhaps matching TRBD1 (6 bases). This CDR3 is 13 amino acids long. V lost 6 bases, J lost 4 bases, and 10 bases lay in between. Germline lookup yields CDR1 SNHLY and CDR2 FYNNEI. CDR3 region: CASRGDINQPQHF. CDR3 nucleotide sequence: TGTGCCAGCAGAGGGGACATTAATCAGCCCCAGCATTTT.

This chain connects TRBV7-2 to TRBJ2-7; tentative D call: TRBD1 (5 bases). CDR1 and CDR2 from the germline V gene are SGHTA and FQGNSA. V was clipped by 4 bases and J by 3 bases, with 10 bases between them. The length of the CDR3 is 13 residues. CDR3 coding DNA: TGTGCCAGCAGCTCAATTAGGGGCTACGAGCAGTACTTC. Its translation is CASSSIRGYEQYF.

For the CDR3, the DNA is TGCGCCAGCAGCTTGGGGGCGGGAAGCACAGATACGCAGTATTTT. Protein product: CASSLGAGSTDTQYF. The V gene is TRBV5-1, the J gene TRBJ2-3, with D possibly being TRBD2 (6 bases). V dropped 0 bases and J dropped 0 bases, with 8 bases sitting between them. The germline V gene encodes CDR1 SGHRS and CDR2 YFSETQ. The CDR3 consists of 15 residues.

The chain recombines TRBV6-5 with TRBJ1-1; perhaps TRBD1 as D (5 bases). Deletions cut 7 bases from V and 4 bases from J, with 16 bases between. The CDR3 consists of 14 residues. The germline V gene encodes CDR1 MNHEY and CDR2 SVGAGI. The CDR3 DNA reads TGTGCCAGCACCCCCCGGGGGGGTGGCACTGAAGCTTTCTTT. This codes for CASTPRGGGTEAFF.

CDR3 protein: CASSLERQGDGYTF. The CDR3 DNA reads as TGTGCCAGCAGCTTAGAGAGGCAGGGCGATGGCTACACCTTC. The V call is TRBV7-8, the J call TRBJ1-2, with a possible D match to TRBD1 (5 bases). Trimming shortened V by 1 base and J by 6 bases, and 12 bases separated the two germline ends. The CDR3 sequence is 14 residues long. The germline gives CDR1 SGHVS, CDR2 FQNEAQ.

This clone was counted only a few times. The rearrangement uses TRBV19 and TRBJ2-1, with D perhaps matching TRBD1 (6 bases). Germline CDR1 reads LNHDA; CDR2 reads SQIVND (reference sequence). This CDR3 region has 14 residues. The ends were cut back, 3 bases at V and 7 bases at J, with 13 bases in the middle. In nucleotides, the CDR3 is TGTGCCAGTAGTATCAGGGGATATTTGAATGAGCAGTTCTTC. Translation: CASSIRGYLNEQFF.

This chain joins TRBV2 and TRBJ1-1; D possibly corresponds to TRBD1 (5 bases). CDR3 length: 15 amino acids. Trimming cost V 5 bases and J 4 bases, with 17 bases left between them. Per the germline V gene, CDR1 is SNHLY and CDR2 is FYNNEI. CDR3 sequence: CASSLFREAGTEAFF. CDR3 DNA: TGTGCCAGCAGTTTATTCAGGGAGGCCGGCACTGAAGCTTTCTTT.

V usage is TRBV6-5 and J usage is TRBJ2-4; maybe TRBD1 (6 bases). The V gene lost 5 bases and the J gene lost 7 bases, with 15 bases spanning the gap. This CDR3 spans 14 amino acids. Germline loops: CDR1 MNHEY, CDR2 SVGAGI. The CDR3 loop is CASSTPTGRNIQYF. The CDR3 DNA sequence: TGTGCCAGCAGTACTCCGACAGGCAGGAACATTCAGTACTTC.